The rows below give T cell receptor beta chains drawn from one sample of a study of early T cells in non-severe SARS-CoV-2 infection. TCRdb re-called the 5' RACE reads through MiXCR, storing one row per CDR3 protein. The sample holds about 53,000 distinct CDR3 sequences, around 10% seen once. This specimen consisted of whole blood, obtained at baseline. These receptors all come from an adult who was a healthcare worker with PCR-confirmed SARS-CoV-2 infection or an uninfected control (not recorded which). Both conserved end residues are part of each CDR3. D genes are given only for firm matches. Clone size is not always given. Where it is, it says once, few, many or a class for expanded clones.

d_gene,abundance,j_gene,v_gene,CDR3nt,CDR3aa
TRBD1,few,TRBJ2-7,TRBV3-1,TGTGCCAGCAGCCAGCAGACAGGGGTCACCTACGAGCAGTACTTC,CASSQQTGVTYEQYF
TRBD1,few,TRBJ2-2,TRBV19,TGTGCCAGTAGTCCGGGACAGGGGGGTACCGGGGAGCTGTTTTTT,CASSPGQGGTGELFF
TRBD1,.,TRBJ2-4,TRBV28,TGTGCCAGCAGCCCAGGACAGGGGAAAGGGGAGCCCAAAAACATTCAGTACTTC,CASSPGQGKGEPKNIQYF
TRBD1,.,TRBJ2-3,TRBV29-1,TGCAGCGTTTTATTAAGGGACAGGGTCACAGATACGCAGTATTTT,CSVLLRDRVTDTQYF
.,many,TRBJ2-6,TRBV29-1,TGCAGCGTTGAGTCCTCTGGGGCCAACGTCCTGACTTTC,CSVESSGANVLTF
TRBD2,few,TRBJ2-1,TRBV6-5,TGTGCCAGCAGTACCGGGACTAGCGGGGGATCCTACAATGAGCAGTTCTTC,CASSTGTSGGSYNEQFF
.,.,TRBJ2-3,TRBV24-1,TGTGCCACCAGTGTCGGGGATACGCAGTATTTT,CATSVGDTQYF
TRBD1,.,TRBJ2-5,TRBV18,TGTGCCAGCTCATCGGGGACAGGCGGGGAGACCCAGTACTTC,CASSSGTGGETQYF
.,.,TRBJ2-7,TRBV7-2,TGTGCCAGCAGCTTAGTCCGGCTGGAGCAGTACTTC,CASSLVRLEQYF
.,few,TRBJ2-7,TRBV27,TGTGCCAGAGAAAGGGGCCCAGAATTCTCCTACGAGCAGTACTTC,CARERGPEFSYEQYF
.,.,TRBJ2-7,TRBV4-3,TGCGCCAGCAGCCAAGAAGGGCAGGGCCTCTACGAGCAGTACTTC,CASSQEGQGLYEQYF
TRBD1,.,TRBJ2-1,TRBV29-1,TGCAGCGTTGAAGTCAGGGGGACCCTAAATGAGCAGTTCTTC,CSVEVRGTLNEQFF
.,few,TRBJ2-7,TRBV13,TGTGCCAGCAGCTTAGATGGGGCGGTAAGCTCCTACGAGCAGTACTTC,CASSLDGAVSSYEQYF
.,few,TRBJ2-3,TRBV28,TGTGCCAGCAGTTCTCGTGGTGTGGCAGATACGCAGTATTTT,CASSSRGVADTQYF